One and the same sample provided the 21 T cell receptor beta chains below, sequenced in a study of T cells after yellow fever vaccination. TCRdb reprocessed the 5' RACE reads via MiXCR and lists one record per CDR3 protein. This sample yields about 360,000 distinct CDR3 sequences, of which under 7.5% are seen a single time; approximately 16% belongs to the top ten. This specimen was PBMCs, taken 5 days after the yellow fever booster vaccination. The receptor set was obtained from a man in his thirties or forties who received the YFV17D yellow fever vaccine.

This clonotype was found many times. CDR3 sequence (DNA): TGTGCCAGCACCTTGCCGACGGAGACCCAGTACTTC. Translating it yields CASTLPTETQYF. The chain carries TRBV6-2 or TRBV6-3 and TRBJ2-5; D uncertain. CDR1 is MNHEY and CDR2 is SVGEGT in the germline V gene. With 7 bases removed from V and 5 bases from J, the gap between germline ends came to 11 bases. The CDR3 extends over 12 amino acids.

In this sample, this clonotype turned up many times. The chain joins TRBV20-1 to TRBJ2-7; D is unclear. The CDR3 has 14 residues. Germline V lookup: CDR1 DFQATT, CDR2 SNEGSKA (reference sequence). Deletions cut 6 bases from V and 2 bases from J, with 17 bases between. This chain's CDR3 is CSAQTRARPYEQYF. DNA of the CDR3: TGCAGTGCCCAGACAAGGGCCAGGCCCTACGAGCAGTACTTC.

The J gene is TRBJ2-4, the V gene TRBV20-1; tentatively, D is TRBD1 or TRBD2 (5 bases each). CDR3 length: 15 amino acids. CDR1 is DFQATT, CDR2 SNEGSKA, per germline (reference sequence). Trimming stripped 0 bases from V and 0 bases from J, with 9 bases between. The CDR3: CSAREPGLAKNIQYF. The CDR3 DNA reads TGCAGTGCTAGAGAGCCGGGGCTAGCCAAAAACATTCAGTACTTC.

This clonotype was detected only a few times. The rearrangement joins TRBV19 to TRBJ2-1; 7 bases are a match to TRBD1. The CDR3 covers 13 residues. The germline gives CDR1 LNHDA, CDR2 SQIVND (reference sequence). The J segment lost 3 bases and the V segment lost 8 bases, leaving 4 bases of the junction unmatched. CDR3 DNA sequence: TGTGCCAGTCAGGACAGGCTCTACAATGAGCAGTTCTTC. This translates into CASQDRLYNEQFF.

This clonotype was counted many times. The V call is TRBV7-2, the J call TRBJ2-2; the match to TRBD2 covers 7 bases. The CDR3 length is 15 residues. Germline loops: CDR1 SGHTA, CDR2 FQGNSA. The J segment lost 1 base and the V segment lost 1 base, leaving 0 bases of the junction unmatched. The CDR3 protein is CASSLGGRNTGELFF. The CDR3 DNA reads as TGTGCCAGCAGCTTAGGCGGGAGGAACACCGGGGAGCTGTTTTTT.

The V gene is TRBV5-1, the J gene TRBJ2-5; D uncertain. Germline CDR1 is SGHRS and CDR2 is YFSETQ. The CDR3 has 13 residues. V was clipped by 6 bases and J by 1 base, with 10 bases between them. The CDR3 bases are TGCGCCAGCATTCCCCCCTTCCAAGAGACCCAGTACTTC. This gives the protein CASIPPFQETQYF.

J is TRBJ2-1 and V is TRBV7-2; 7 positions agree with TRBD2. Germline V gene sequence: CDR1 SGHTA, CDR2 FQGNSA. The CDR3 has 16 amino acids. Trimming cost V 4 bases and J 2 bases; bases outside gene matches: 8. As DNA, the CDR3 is TGTGCCAGCAGCTCCTTCGCGGGAGTCCCCTACAATGAGCAGTTCTTC. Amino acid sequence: CASSSFAGVPYNEQFF.

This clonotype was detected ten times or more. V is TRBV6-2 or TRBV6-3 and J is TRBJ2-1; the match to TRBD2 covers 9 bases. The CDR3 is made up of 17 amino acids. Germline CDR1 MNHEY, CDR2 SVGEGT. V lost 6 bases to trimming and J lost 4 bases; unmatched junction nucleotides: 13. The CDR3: CASRTRFLSGGYNEQFF. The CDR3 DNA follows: TGTGCCAGCAGAACCCGATTCCTTAGCGGGGGTTACAATGAGCAGTTCTTC.

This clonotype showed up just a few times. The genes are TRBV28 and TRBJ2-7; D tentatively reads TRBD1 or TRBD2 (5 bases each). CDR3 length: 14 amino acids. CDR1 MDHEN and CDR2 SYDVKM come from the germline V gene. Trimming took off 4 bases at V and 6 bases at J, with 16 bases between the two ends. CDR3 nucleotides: TGTGCCAGCAGTTCCTCGGGACCCCCCCTCGAGCAGTACTTC. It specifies CASSSSGPPLEQYF.

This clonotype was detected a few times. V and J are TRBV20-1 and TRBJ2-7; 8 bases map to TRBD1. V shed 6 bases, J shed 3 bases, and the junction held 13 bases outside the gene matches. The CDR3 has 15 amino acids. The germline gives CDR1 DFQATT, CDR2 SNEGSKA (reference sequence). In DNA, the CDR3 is TGCAGTGCCCTGACAGGGGCCACAACCTTCTACGAGCAGTACTTC. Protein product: CSALTGATTFYEQYF.

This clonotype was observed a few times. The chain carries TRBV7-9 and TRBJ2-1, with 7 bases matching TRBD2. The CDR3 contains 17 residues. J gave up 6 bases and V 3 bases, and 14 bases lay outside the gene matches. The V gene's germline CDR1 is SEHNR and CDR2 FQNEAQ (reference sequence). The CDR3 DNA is TGTGCCAGCAGCTTTCTGGGGGGAGGGACTCCTGGCAATGAGCAGTTCTTC. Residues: CASSFLGGGTPGNEQFF.

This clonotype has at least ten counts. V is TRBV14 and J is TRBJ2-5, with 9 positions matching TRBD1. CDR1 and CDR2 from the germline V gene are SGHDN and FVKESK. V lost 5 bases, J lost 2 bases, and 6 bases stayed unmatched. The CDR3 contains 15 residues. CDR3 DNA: TGTGCCAGCAGCTCCCACAGGGGGCGTCAAGAGACCCAGTACTTC. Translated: CASSSHRGRQETQYF. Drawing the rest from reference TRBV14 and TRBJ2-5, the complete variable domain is EAGVTQFPSHSVIEKGQTVTLRCDPISGHDNLYWYRRVMGKEIKFLLHFVKESKQDESGMPNNRFLAERTGGTYSTLKVQPAELEDSGVYFCASSSHRGRQETQYFGPGTRLLVL.

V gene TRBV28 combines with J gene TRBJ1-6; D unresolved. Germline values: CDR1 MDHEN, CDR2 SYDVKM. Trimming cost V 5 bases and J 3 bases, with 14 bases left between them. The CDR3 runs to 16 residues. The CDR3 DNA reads TGTGCCAGCAGTAAAACCGGACCCCTCTATAATTCACCCCTCCACTTT. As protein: CASSKTGPLYNSPLHF.

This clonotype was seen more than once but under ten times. CDR3 coding DNA: TGTGCCAGCAGCAAACACCCCACAGGGACGTCAGATACGCAGTATTTT. This translates into CASSKHPTGTSDTQYF. The rearrangement uses TRBV7-2 and TRBJ2-3; weak D call: TRBD1 (6 bases). V lost 5 bases and J 4 bases, leaving 19 bases between the germline ends. Looked up from germline, CDR1 is SGHTA and CDR2 is FQGNSA. There are 16 residues in the CDR3.

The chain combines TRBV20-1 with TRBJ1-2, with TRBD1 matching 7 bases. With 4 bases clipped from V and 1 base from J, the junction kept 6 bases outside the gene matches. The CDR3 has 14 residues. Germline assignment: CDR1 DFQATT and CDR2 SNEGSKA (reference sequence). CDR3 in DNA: TGCAGTGCTAAGGGGGCTTCTATTAACTATGGCTACACCTTC. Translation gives CSAKGASINYGYTF.

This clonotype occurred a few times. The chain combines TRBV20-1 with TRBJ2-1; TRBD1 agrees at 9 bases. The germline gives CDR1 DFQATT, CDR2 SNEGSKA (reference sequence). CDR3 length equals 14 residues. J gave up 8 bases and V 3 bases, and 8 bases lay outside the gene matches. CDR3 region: CSARGGQGIHEQFF. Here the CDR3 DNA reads TGCAGTGCTAGGGGTGGACAGGGGATTCATGAGCAGTTCTTC.

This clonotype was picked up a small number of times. This CDR3 reads CASRLAGGGEQYF. In DNA, the CDR3 is TGTGCCAGCAGGTTGGCAGGGGGTGGCGAGCAGTACTTC. This chain links TRBV7-2 with TRBJ2-7; TRBD1 agrees at 7 bases. The ends lost 6 bases at V and 6 bases at J; junction bases unmatched: 8. Germline-derived CDR1 and CDR2 are SGHTA and FQGNSA. This CDR3 comprises 13 residues.

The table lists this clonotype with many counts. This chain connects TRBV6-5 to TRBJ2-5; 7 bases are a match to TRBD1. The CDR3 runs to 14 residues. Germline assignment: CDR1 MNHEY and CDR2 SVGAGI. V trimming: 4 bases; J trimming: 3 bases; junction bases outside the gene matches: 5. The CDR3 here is CASSFTGTEETQYF. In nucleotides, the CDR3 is TGTGCCAGCAGTTTCACCGGGACAGAAGAGACCCAGTACTTC.

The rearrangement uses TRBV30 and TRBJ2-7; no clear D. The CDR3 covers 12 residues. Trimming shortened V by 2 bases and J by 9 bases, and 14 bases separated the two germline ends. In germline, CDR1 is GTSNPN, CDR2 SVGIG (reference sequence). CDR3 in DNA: TGTGCCTGGAGTACAATGCCGGTGGGGCAGTACTTC. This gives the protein CAWSTMPVGQYF.

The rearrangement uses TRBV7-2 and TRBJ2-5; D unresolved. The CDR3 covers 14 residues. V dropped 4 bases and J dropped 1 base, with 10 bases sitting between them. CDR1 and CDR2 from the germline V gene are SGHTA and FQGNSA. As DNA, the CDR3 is TGTGCCAGCAGCTCAGACGGCGGCCAAGAGACCCAGTACTTC. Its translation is CASSSDGGQETQYF. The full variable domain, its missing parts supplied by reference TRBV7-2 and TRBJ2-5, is GAGVSQSPSNKVTEKGKDVELRCDPISGHTALYWYRQSLGQGLEFLIYFQGNSAPDKSGLPSDRFSAERTGGSVSTLTIQRTQQEDSAVYLCASSSDGGQETQYFGPGTRLLVL.

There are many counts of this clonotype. The CDR3 here is CASTLNSGSYNEQFF. CDR3 nucleotides: TGCGCCAGCACCCTGAATAGCGGGAGCTACAATGAGCAGTTCTTC. The gene calls are TRBV5-1 and TRBJ2-1; 9 bases are a match to TRBD2. Germline CDR1 and CDR2: SGHRS and YFSETQ. V lost 6 bases and J lost 3; bases outside the gene matches: 7. The CDR3 consists of 15 residues.